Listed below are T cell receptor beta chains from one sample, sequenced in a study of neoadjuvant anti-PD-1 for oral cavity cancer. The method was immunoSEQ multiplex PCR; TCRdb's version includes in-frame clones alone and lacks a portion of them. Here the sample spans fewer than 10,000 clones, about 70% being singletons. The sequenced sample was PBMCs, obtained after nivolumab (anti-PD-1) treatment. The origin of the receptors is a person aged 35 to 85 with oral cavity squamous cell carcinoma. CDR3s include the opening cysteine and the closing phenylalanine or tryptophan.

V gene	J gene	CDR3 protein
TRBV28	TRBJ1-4	CASSLLNEKLFF
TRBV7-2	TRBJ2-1	CASSLDGGARNEQFF
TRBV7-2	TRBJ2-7	CASSPNSYEQYF
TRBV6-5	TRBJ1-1	CAIRGSLTEAFF
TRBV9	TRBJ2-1	CASSTGLADNEQFF
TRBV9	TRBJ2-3	CANSGTSGRWGDTQYF
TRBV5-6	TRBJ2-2	CASTPGGVKSGELFF
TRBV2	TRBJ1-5	CASRWTGWSNQPQHF
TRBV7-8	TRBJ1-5	CASSLQTGGNQPQHF
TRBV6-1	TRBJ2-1	CASSVLAATYNEQFF
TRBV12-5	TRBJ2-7	CASGLEMQYEQYF
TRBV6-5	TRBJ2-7	CASRGQPYEQYF
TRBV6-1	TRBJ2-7	CASSVTTSGGAYEQYF
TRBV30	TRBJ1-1	CAWKGWDREAFF
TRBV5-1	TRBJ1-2	CASSYTAGSGYGYTF
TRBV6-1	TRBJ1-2	CASTPNPGQGNGYTF
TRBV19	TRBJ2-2	CASSMGTSGRSSTGELFF
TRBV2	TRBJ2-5	CASSEIRHLQETQYF
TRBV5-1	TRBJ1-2	CASSLANGGGDGYTF
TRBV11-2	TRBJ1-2	CASSLGQGQDYTF
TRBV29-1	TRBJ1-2	CSAPVGGLTNYGYTF
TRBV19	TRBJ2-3	CASSGDRPLNTQYF
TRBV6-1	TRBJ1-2	CASSSDTPNYGYTF
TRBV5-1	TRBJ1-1	CASSLQGTNTEAFF
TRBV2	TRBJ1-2	CASTSGTGVGYTF
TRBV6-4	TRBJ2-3	CASSRHLTGSIGTDTQYF
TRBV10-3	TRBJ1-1	CAISVTPNTEAFF
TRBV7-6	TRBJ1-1	CASSLALPHEAFF
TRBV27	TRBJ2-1	CASSPTHLGGEQFF
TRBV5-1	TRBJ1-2	CASSAQGGPYGYTF